A single T cell receptor beta chain is shown here with its context. This receptor's antigen is unknown. Qualities for individual bases were not recorded, and no much larger clone is one base off. This sample is part of a study of blood T cell repertoires in COVID-19 (TCRdb year 2020). In the study overall: Samples covering the acute and convalescent phases of COVID-19 were provided by collaborators in the United States, Italy and Spain. The material from the prospective study consisted of cDNA or gDNA derived from T cells, B-cell-depleted T cells, or PBMCs. Deeply sampled blood TCRbeta repertoires from subjects exposed to, actively infected with, or recovered from COVID-19 were included in the dataset. The repertoires were made available in a free public database intended to serve as a resource for research on the immune response to SARS-CoV-2. The samples were drawn from the first 160 participants of the ongoing ImmuneRACE study and from some 1,300 subjects provided by 6 global collaborators. Sample metadata almost always included a de-identified subject ID, COVID-19 status, age in years and sex. Where available, HLA class I and class II types were taken from metadata supplied by the sample provider and were not determined by assay-based typing.

Whole blood was collected in K2EDTA tubes by collaborating institutions according to the institutions' own protocols. Collaborator samples were shipped for TCRbeta analysis as frozen whole blood, isolated PBMCs, or DNA extracted from either sample type. The paper as a whole reports these results and caveats: The quantity of clinical and demographic metadata differed by source and by participant and was supplied without curation.

TCRbeta CDR3 regions were amplified from genomic DNA using the immunoSEQ Assay, a bias-controlled multiplex PCR. In the paper's pipeline: Within the assay, amplification of reference gene primers was used to estimate how many nucleated cells each sample contained. To quantify the absolute abundance of each unique TCRbeta CDR3 rearrangement, sequence reads were collapsed and filtered. For each sample, productive Simpson clonality was calculated as the square root of Simpson's diversity index across productive rearrangements. Not all clones reach the TCRdb copy of this immuneACCESS table, which keeps in-frame sequences only. Checked studies attribute under half of the gap to unresolved V genes and leave the rest unexplained. V and J calls and clone size are those listed in that table; D and trimming were worked out from the DNA. For this sample there are fewer than 250,000 clones; approximately 89% appear just once. The ten largest clones add up to roughly 5% of the sample.

Sequenced: peripheral blood. The receptor comes from a middle-aged woman with acute or convalescent COVID-19.

The CDR3 protein sequence reads: CASSSAGGEKLFF. The DNA reads as follows: TGTGCCAGCTCATCGGCGGGGGGAGAAAAACTGTTTTTT. Here the chain combines TRBV18 and TRBJ1-4; TRBD1 is a possible D gene, resting on 5 matching bases. V and J are truncated by 5 bases and 8 bases respectively, leaving an intervening sequence of 12 bases. CDR1 KGHSH and CDR2 LQKENI were looked up in the germline V gene. The CDR3 numbers 13 residues from cysteine through phenylalanine. The DNA shown is the 39-base CDR3, in frame from base 1.